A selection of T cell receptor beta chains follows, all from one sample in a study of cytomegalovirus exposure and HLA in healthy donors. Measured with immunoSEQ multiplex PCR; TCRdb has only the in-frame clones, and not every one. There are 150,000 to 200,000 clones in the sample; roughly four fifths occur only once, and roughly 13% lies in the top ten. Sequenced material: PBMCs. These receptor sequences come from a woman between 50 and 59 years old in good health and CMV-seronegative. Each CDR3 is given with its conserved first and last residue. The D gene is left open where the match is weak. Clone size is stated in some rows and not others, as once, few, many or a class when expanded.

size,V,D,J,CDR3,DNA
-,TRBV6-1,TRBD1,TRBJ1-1,CASSEDARTGVNTEAFF,TGTGCCAGCAGTGAAGACGCCCGGACAGGGGTGAACACTGAAGCTTTCTTT
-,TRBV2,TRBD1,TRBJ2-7,CASSDGDRGSYEQYF,TGTGCCAGCAGTGATGGGGACAGGGGTAGCTACGAGCAGTACTTC
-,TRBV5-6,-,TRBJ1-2,CASSRPGGYTF,TGTGCCAGCAGCCGCCCGGGGGGCTACACCTTC
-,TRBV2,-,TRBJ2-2,CASKERQNTGELFF,TGTGCCAGCAAAGAGAGGCAGAACACCGGGGAGCTGTTTTTT
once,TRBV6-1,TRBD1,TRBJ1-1,CASSARDRNTEAFF,TGTGCCAGCAGTGCCAGGGACAGAAACACTGAAGCTTTCTTT
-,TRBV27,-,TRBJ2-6,CASRTALSGANVLTF,TGTGCCAGCCGGACAGCGCTCTCTGGGGCCAACGTCCTGACTTTC
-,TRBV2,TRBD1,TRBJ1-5,CASSLDRDGIQPQHF,TGTGCCAGCAGTCTAGACAGGGATGGAATACAGCCCCAGCATTTT
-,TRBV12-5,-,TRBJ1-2,CASGSYSIYGYTF,TGTGCTAGTGGTTCCTACTCCATCTATGGCTACACCTTC
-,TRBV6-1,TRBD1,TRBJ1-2,CASSPRDRGNYGYTF,TGTGCCAGCAGTCCCCGGGACAGGGGGAACTATGGCTACACCTTC
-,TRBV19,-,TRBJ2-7,CAIRRWSGEPYEQYF,TGTGCCATCAGGAGGTGGTCGGGGGAACCCTACGAGCAGTACTTC
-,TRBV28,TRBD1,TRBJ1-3,CASRGGRNTIYF,TGTGCCAGCAGAGGGGGCCGGAACACCATATATTTT
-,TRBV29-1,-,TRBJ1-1,CSALGPQGVEAFF,TGCAGCGCCCTAGGACCACAGGGTGTTGAAGCTTTCTTT
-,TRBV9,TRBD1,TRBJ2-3,CASRGSRTGDLTDTQYF,TGTGCCAGCAGAGGCTCCCGGACAGGGGACCTTACAGATACGCAGTATTTT
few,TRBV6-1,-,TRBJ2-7,CASGINSYEQYF,TGTGCCAGCGGCATTAACTCCTACGAGCAGTACTTC
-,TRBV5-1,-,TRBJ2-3,CASSLDRATDTQYF,TGCGCCAGCAGCTTGGACAGGGCCACAGATACGCAGTATTTT
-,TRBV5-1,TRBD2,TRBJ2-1,CASSLGASGTYNEQFF,TGCGCCAGCAGCTTGGGGGCTAGCGGAACCTACAATGAGCAGTTCTTC
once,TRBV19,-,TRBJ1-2,CASSTVRGYTF,TGTGCCAGTAGTACCGTCAGGGGCTACACCTTC
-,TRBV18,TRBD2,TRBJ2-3,CASSPTSGRTDTQYF,TGTGCCAGCTCGCCTACCAGCGGGAGGACAGATACGCAGTATTTT
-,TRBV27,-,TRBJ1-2,CASRGQGLWGYTF,TGTGCCAGCAGGGGGCAGGGGCTATGGGGCTACACCTTC
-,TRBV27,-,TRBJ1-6,CASSFKEYSPLHF,TGTGCCAGCAGTTTTAAGGAGTATTCACCCCTCCACTTT
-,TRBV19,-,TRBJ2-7,CASSTGEKVYEQYF,TGTGCCAGTAGTACAGGGGAGAAGGTTTACGAGCAGTACTTC
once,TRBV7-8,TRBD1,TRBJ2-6,CASRGQAVGANVLTF,TGTGCCAGCAGGGGACAGGCAGTGGGGGCCAACGTCCTGACTTTC
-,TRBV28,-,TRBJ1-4,CASSSQGKGEKLFF,TGTGCCAGCTCCTCGCAGGGGAAGGGTGAAAAACTGTTTTTT
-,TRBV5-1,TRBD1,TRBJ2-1,CASSSSDRGGFYEQFF,TGCGCCAGCAGCTCCTCTGACAGGGGGGGTTTCTATGAGCAGTTCTTC
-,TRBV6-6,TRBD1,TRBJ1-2,CASRRSDRDGYTF,TGTGCCAGCAGGAGATCTGACAGGGATGGCTACACCTTC
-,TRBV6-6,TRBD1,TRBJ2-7,CASSYGTGPTYEQYF,TGTGCCAGCAGTTACGGGACAGGCCCCACCTACGAGCAGTACTTC
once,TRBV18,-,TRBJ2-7,CASSPRLKGVYEQYF,TGTGCCAGCTCACCGAGATTGAAGGGGGTCTACGAGCAGTACTTC
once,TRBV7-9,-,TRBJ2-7,CASSLRERYEQYF,TGTGCCAGCAGCTTGAGGGAAAGGTACGAGCAGTACTTC
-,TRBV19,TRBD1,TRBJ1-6,CASIGQGNNSPLHF,TGTGCCAGTATCGGACAGGGAAATAATTCACCCCTCCACTTT
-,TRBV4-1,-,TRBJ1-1,CASSEGRNTEAFF,TGCGCCAGCAGCGAAGGCAGGAACACTGAAGCTTTCTTT
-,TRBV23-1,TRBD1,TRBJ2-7,CASSRQGIHEQYF,TGCGCCAGCAGCAGACAGGGGATACACGAGCAGTACTTC